This TCR beta chain appears in the sequencing data of a study of cytomegalovirus exposure and HLA in healthy donors. Study-wide points: Roughly uniform depth of sequencing across donors was assumed in presence/absence analyses.

This CDR3 contains 17 residues. V was trimmed by 3 bases and J by 0 bases, leaving 14 bases between them. In germline, CDR1 is SNHLY, CDR2 FYNNEI. About this clone itself: What it binds is not known.

The PCR made use of 60 Vbeta and 13 Jbeta primers. Clones were read by immunoSEQ multiplex PCR, and TCRdb kept only the in-frame ones, dropping some. The profile covers around 140,000 clones, with more than 75% appearing a single time and roughly 5.2% taken by the ten largest. The receptor was isolated from a woman between 25 and 40 years old in good health and CMV-seronegative. This rearrangement joins TRBV2 to TRBJ1-4; a possible D gene is TRBD1 (5 bases). The sample comprised PBMCs. CDR3 nucleotide sequence: TGTGCCAGCAGTGACAGGGCAGACCCTTCAACTAATGAAAAACTGTTTTTT. Its protein product is CASSDRADPSTNEKLFF.